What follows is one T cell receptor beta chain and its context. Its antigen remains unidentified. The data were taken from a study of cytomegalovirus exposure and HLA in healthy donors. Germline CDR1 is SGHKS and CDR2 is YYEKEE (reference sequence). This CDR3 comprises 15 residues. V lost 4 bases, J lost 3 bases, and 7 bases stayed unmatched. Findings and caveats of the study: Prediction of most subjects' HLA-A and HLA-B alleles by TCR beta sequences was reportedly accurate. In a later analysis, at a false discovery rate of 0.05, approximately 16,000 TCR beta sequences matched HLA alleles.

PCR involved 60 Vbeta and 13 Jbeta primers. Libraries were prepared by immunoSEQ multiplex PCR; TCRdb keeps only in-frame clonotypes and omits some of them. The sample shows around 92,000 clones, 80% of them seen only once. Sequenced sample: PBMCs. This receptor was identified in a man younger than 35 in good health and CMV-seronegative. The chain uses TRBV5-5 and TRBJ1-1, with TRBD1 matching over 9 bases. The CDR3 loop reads CASSPLGQGYTEAFF. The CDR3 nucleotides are TGTGCCAGCAGCCCCTTGGGACAGGGCTACACTGAAGCTTTCTTT.